This TCR beta chain was sequenced in a study of identical twins. About this clonotype: Its antigen is undetermined.

V shed 2 bases and J shed 4 bases, with 11 bases lying between them. CDR1 and CDR2 from the germline V gene are ENHRY and SYGVKD. The CDR3 spans 14 residues. All donors comprised healthy Caucasians. TCRdb reprocessed the 5' RACE reads via MiXCR and lists one record per CDR3 protein. The sample yields some 1,700,000 distinct CDR3 sequences, under 35% seen once. The study's findings and limits: Twins showed weaker excess sharing in their beta out-of-frame sequences.

This receptor was taken from a newborn girl in good health. V gene TRBV10-3 combines with J gene TRBJ1-2; D is ambiguous. The sample was cord blood. CDR3 bases: TGTGCCATCAGTGAGGGACGACTTACCTATGGCTACACCTTC. It codes for CAISEGRLTYGYTF.